Given below is one T cell receptor beta chain in context. The sample belongs to a study of control samples from healthy donors and cancer patients. The length of the CDR3 is 19 residues. J was trimmed by 8 bases and V by 4 bases; bases with no gene match: 21. In germline, CDR1 is LGHDT, CDR2 YNNKEL (reference sequence). Method: immunoSEQ multiplex PCR; TCRdb's copy keeps in-frame clones and lacks some. The data show under 65,000 clones, with 80% to 90% seen just once and about an eighth held by the top ten. This chain uses TRBV3-1 (or the pseudogene TRBV3-2) with TRBJ2-1, with TRBD2 matching over 9 bases. Material for sequencing was PBMCs. This TCR came from a woman between 55 and 75 years old with lung cancer. The CDR3 bases are TGTGCCAGCAGCCGAGACTCAGCAGCCGGGACTAGCATCGTCCATGAGCAGTTCTTC. Translating gives CASSRDSAAGTSIVHEQFF.